These 30 T cell receptor beta chains came from one sample sequenced in a study of T cell clones after liver transplantation. TCRbeta sequences of proliferating CFSE-low MLR cells were labeled alloreactive. Their antigen targets remain unknown. Clones were read by immunoSEQ multiplex PCR, and TCRdb kept only the in-frame ones, dropping some. The sample has about 5,600 clones; around 32% are singletons. Sample: CD4+ T cells from cultured PBMCs. The receptors shown here come from a human patient who received a liver transplant. Some T cells may have originated in the graft donor.

This clone was observed a few times. The chain uses TRBV18 and TRBJ2-1, with 12 positions matching TRBD2. Germline V lookup: CDR1 KGHSH, CDR2 LQKENI. The CDR3 extends over 16 amino acids. V dropped 3 bases and J dropped 8; count of bases not matched to a gene: 8. CDR3 residues: CASSPGLRTSGDEQFF. As DNA, the CDR3 is TGTGCCAGCTCACCGGGACTACGGACTAGCGGGGATGAGCAGTTCTTC.

The chain carries TRBV28 and TRBJ1-3, with D possibly being TRBD1 (6 bases). Trimming took off 7 bases at V and 0 bases at J, with 13 bases between the two ends. This CDR3 is built from 15 residues. In germline, CDR1 is MDHEN, CDR2 SYDVKM. This CDR3 reads CASIGGGHSGNTIYF. The CDR3 region has the DNA TGTGCCAGCATCGGGGGCGGCCACTCTGGAAACACCATATATTTT. Based on the CDR3 plus reference TRBV28 and TRBJ1-3, the full variable domain is DVKVTQSSRYLVKRTGEKVFLECVQDMDHENMFWYRQDPGLGLRLIYFSYDVKMKEKGDIPEGYSVSREKKERFSLILESASTNQTSMYLCASIGGGHSGNTIYFGEGSWLTVV.

By sample share, this clone is medium-sized (0.01 to 0.1%). The chain recombines TRBV5-1 with TRBJ2-2; perhaps TRBD1 as D (5 bases). V gave up 4 bases and J gave up 7 bases, with 11 bases separating them. Per germline, CDR1 SGHRS and CDR2 YFSETQ. This CDR3 comprises 13 residues. CDR3 coding DNA: TGCGCCAGCAGCAGGCAGGGCCTCGGGGAGCTGTTTTTT. Its protein product is CASSRQGLGELFF.

The genes are TRBV4-1 and TRBJ2-1; 9 bases match TRBD2. CDR1 and CDR2 from the germline V gene are MGHRA and YSYEKL. This CDR3 contains 19 residues. Losses at the gene ends were 4 bases for V and 6 bases for J; bases not matched to a gene: 19. DNA of the CDR3: TGCGCCAGCAGCCTTCAGGGAGCAAGCGGGAGGTTTGGGGGCAATGAGCAGTTCTTC. It translates to CASSLQGASGRFGGNEQFF.

This clone has a handful of counts. This chain connects TRBV6-6 to TRBJ1-1; TRBD1 is a possible D gene (6 bases). With 2 bases removed from V and 0 bases from J, the gap between germline ends came to 10 bases. CDR1 and CDR2 from the germline V gene are MNHNY and SVGAGI (reference sequence). This CDR3 comprises 15 residues. The CDR3 region has the DNA TGTGCCAGCAGTTACCGGACAGTCATGAACACTGAAGCTTTCTTT. Translating it yields CASSYRTVMNTEAFF.

This clone was counted only a few times. This chain connects TRBV7-7 to TRBJ1-1, with a tentative D call TRBD1 (5 bases). Germline CDR1 is SSHAT and CDR2 is FNYEAQ (reference sequence). V gave up 5 bases and J gave up 1 base, with 8 bases separating them. CDR3 length: 13 amino acids. CDR3 residues: CASSVGQNTEAFF. The CDR3 nucleotides are TGTGCCAGCAGCGTCGGACAGAACACTGAAGCTTTCTTT.

The chain joins TRBV11-1 to TRBJ2-7; weak D call: TRBD1 (6 bases). The V gene lost 5 bases and the J gene lost 4 bases, with 9 bases spanning the gap. The CDR3 has 12 amino acids. The germline V gene has CDR1 SGHAT and CDR2 FQDESV (reference sequence). The CDR3 is CASSLTGYEQYF. The CDR3 DNA follows: TGTGCCAGCAGCCTGACAGGTTACGAGCAGTACTTC.

In regard to this clone: At the DNA level, this CDR3 is encoded by other sequences in the same sample as well. The CDR3 is CASSYSRVYNEQFF. The CDR3 coding sequence is TGTGCCAGCAGTTACTCGAGGGTTTACAATGAGCAGTTCTTC. This chain links TRBV6-6 with TRBJ2-1, with D possibly being TRBD2 (5 bases). V lost 0 bases and J lost 4, with 7 bases in between. CDR3 length equals 14 residues. Germline V gene data show CDR1 as MNHNY and CDR2 as SVGAGI (reference sequence).

J is TRBJ2-2 and V is TRBV5-1; 8 bases fit TRBD2. The CDR3 runs 16 residues. V lost 4 bases, J lost 1 base, and 6 bases stayed unmatched. Germline loops: CDR1 SGHRS, CDR2 YFSETQ. CDR3 protein: CASSHGLARNTGELFF. The CDR3 nucleotides are TGCGCCAGCAGCCACGGACTAGCCCGGAACACCGGGGAGCTGTTTTTT.

The rearrangement joins TRBV14 to TRBJ1-1; no definite D call. CDR1 is SGHDN and CDR2 is FVKESK in the germline V gene. This CDR3 has 14 amino acids. Trimming left V 4 bases short and J 0 bases short, with 9 bases between. Here the CDR3 DNA reads TGTGCCAGCAGCCTCCCCGGGGTGAACACTGAAGCTTTCTTT. Translated, it gives CASSLPGVNTEAFF. Complete variable domain (other parts from reference TRBV14 and TRBJ1-1): EAGVTQFPSHSVIEKGQTVTLRCDPISGHDNLYWYRRVMGKEIKFLLHFVKESKQDESGMPNNRFLAERTGGTYSTLKVQPAELEDSGVYFCASSLPGVNTEAFFGQGTRLTVV.

This clone was found a few times. This chain joins TRBV9 and TRBJ1-3; D call uncertain. Germline loops: CDR1 SGDLS, CDR2 YYNGEE. The V end was cut by 3 bases, the J end by 3 bases, with 10 bases between. The CDR3 contains 14 residues. In nucleotides, the CDR3 is TGTGCCAGCAGCGCTGCGGGAGTTGGAAACACCATATATTTT. Encoded protein: CASSAAGVGNTIYF.

This clone was detected a few times. The V and J genes are TRBV6-6 and TRBJ2-5; 9 positions match TRBD2. CDR1 MNHNY and CDR2 SVGAGI come from the germline V gene (reference sequence). CDR3 length: 14 amino acids. The V gene end was trimmed by 11 bases and the J gene end by 3 bases; junction bases not matched to a gene: 10. Here the CDR3 reads CAARLSGSEETQYF. Written as DNA, the CDR3 is TGTGCCGCCCGGCTTAGCGGGAGTGAAGAGACCCAGTACTTC.

This clone counts as large. The V call is TRBV6-5, the J call TRBJ2-7; D assignment may be TRBD1 or TRBD2 (7 bases each). The CDR3 has 14 residues. Germline V gene lookup returns CDR1 MNHEY and CDR2 SVGAGI. Deletions cut 5 bases from V and 3 bases from J, with 14 bases between. The CDR3 loop reads CASSRLAGGYEQYF. In DNA, the CDR3 is TGTGCCAGCAGTCGACTAGCAGGGGGCTACGAGCAGTACTTC.

This sequence joins TRBV11-2 and TRBJ1-6; D unresolved. The length of the CDR3 is 13 residues. Deletions cut 7 bases from V and 7 bases from J, with 11 bases between. The germline V gene has CDR1 SGHAT and CDR2 FQNNGV. CDR3 amino acids: CASTPNPNSPLHF. CDR3 nucleotides: TGTGCCAGCACTCCTAACCCGAATTCACCCCTCCACTTT.

V and J are TRBV29-1 and TRBJ2-3; 11 bases agree with TRBD2. The CDR3 contains 17 residues. With 6 bases clipped from V and 0 bases from J, the junction kept 11 bases outside the gene matches. The V gene's germline CDR1 is SQVTM and CDR2 ANQGSEA. The CDR3 DNA sequence: TGCAGCGTCATAAACCCCATAGCGGGAGGGAGCACAGATACGCAGTATTTT. As protein: CSVINPIAGGSTDTQYF.

This clone was found a few times. The V gene is TRBV18, the J gene TRBJ1-6; D is unclear. V was pared by 5 bases and J by 6 bases, with 11 bases between. The CDR3 loop spans 14 amino acids. Germline V gene sequence: CDR1 KGHSH, CDR2 LQKENI. The CDR3 here is CASSLQTSNSPLHF. The CDR3, as DNA: TGTGCCAGCTCATTGCAGACAAGTAATTCACCCCTCCACTTT.

The genes are TRBV6-6 and TRBJ2-5; perhaps TRBD1 as D (5 bases). Deletions cut 2 bases from V and 2 bases from J, with 9 bases between. CDR1 and CDR2 (germline): MNHNY, SVGAGI (reference sequence). This CDR3 is built from 14 residues. Here the CDR3 reads CASSYVTAQETQYF. CDR3 bases: TGTGCCAGCAGTTACGTGACAGCGCAAGAGACCCAGTACTTC.

This clone came up a few times. Germline and junction disagree at one end, which may indicate a read error. This sequence joins TRBV4-1 and TRBJ2-7; D remains unclear. This CDR3 has 13 residues. Germline V gene data show CDR1 as MGHRA and CDR2 as YSYEKL. CDR3 sequence reads: CASSQEGLGEQYF. The CDR3, as DNA: TGTGCCAGCAGCCAAGAAGGGTTGGGAGAGCAGTACTTC.

This clone was detected a few times. V is TRBV7-9 and J is TRBJ1-5; D might be TRBD1 (5 bases). Trimming cost V 5 bases and J 7 bases, with 18 bases left between them. The germline gives CDR1 SEHNR, CDR2 FQNEAQ (reference sequence). The CDR3 sequence is 15 residues long. The CDR3 region has the DNA TGTGCCAGCAGCGGGGGGACCAGATCCGGGCAGCCCCAGCATTTT. It specifies CASSGGTRSGQPQHF.

The CDR3 is CASSQPDYSNQPQHF. The CDR3 DNA sequence: TGTGCCAGCAGCCAACCAGATTATAGCAATCAGCCCCAGCATTTT. The chain combines TRBV4-2 with TRBJ1-5, with no clear D. Germline V gene lookup returns CDR1 LGHNA and CDR2 YNFKEQ. Trimming cost V 2 bases and J 0 bases, with 8 bases left between them. The CDR3 has 15 amino acids.

By share, this clone counts as medium-sized. The rearrangement links TRBV7-9 to TRBJ2-3, with 15 bases identical to TRBD2. Losses at the gene ends were 4 bases for V and 5 bases for J; bases not matched to a gene: 4. Germline V gene data show CDR1 as SEHNR and CDR2 as FQNEAQ (reference sequence). The CDR3 is 16 residues long. The CDR3 sequence: CASSWTSGRAIDTQYF. In DNA, the CDR3 is TGTGCCAGCAGCTGGACTAGCGGGAGGGCCATAGATACGCAGTATTTT.

This chain joins TRBV7-9 and TRBJ2-2, with 11 positions matching TRBD2. CDR3 length equals 13 residues. V dropped 6 bases and J dropped 6; count of bases not matched to a gene: 0. The V gene's germline CDR1 is SEHNR and CDR2 FQNEAQ (reference sequence). In DNA form, the CDR3 reads TGTGCCAGCAGGACTAGCGGGGCCGGGGAGCTGTTTTTT. It codes for CASRTSGAGELFF.

By share, this clone counts as medium-sized. V gene TRBV19 combines with J gene TRBJ1-5, with a tentative D call TRBD1 (5 bases). This CDR3 contains 14 residues. Germline lookup yields CDR1 LNHDA and CDR2 SQIVND (reference sequence). The germline V and J ends were trimmed by 7 bases and 2 bases, with 12 bases remaining between them. The chain's CDR3 is CASNSRGGNQPQHF. In DNA form, the CDR3 reads TGTGCCAGTAACTCCCGGGGGGGCAATCAGCCCCAGCATTTT.

In its sample, this clone ranks as medium-sized. The V call is TRBV5-4, the J call TRBJ2-7, with 10 bases matching TRBD2. V trimming: 0 bases; J trimming: 3 bases; junction bases outside the gene matches: 6. The germline V gene has CDR1 SGHNT and CDR2 YYREEE (reference sequence). CDR3 length: 16 amino acids. The DNA of the CDR3 is TGTGCCAGCAGCTTGGGGTCACTAGCGGGAAGCTACGAGCAGTACTTC. This encodes CASSLGSLAGSYEQYF.

The chain links TRBV2 to TRBJ2-7; 12 bases align to TRBD2. The germline CDR1 and CDR2 sequences are SNHLY and FYNNEI. The CDR3 is 20 amino acids. With V trimmed by 4 bases and J by 0 bases, 16 bases remained unmatched. The CDR3 DNA follows: TGTGCCAGCAGTGTTCGGCACAGGGGACTAGCGGGCCGCAACTCCTACGAGCAGTACTTC. Its translation: CASSVRHRGLAGRNSYEQYF.

The chain is built from TRBV15 and TRBJ2-1; D perhaps matches TRBD1 (5 bases). Germline CDR1 reads LNHNV; CDR2 reads YYDKDF (reference sequence). V shed 5 bases and J shed 4 bases, with 12 bases lying between them. The CDR3 totals 14 residues. CDR3 region: CATSFSDRYNEQFF. DNA of the CDR3: TGTGCCACCAGCTTCTCCGACAGATACAATGAGCAGTTCTTC.

This clone was counted between two and nine times. CDR3 DNA sequence: TGTGCCAGCAGGTTAAAAAAGGGAGGAGTACATGGCTACACCTTC. This translates into CASRLKKGGVHGYTF. This chain connects TRBV28 to TRBJ1-2; D gene unclear. CDR3 length: 15 residues. The V and J ends lost 6 bases and 6 bases respectively, with 20 bases between them. Per the germline V gene, CDR1 is MDHEN and CDR2 is SYDVKM.

The chain recombines TRBV5-5 with TRBJ2-7; D ambiguous. CDR1 and CDR2 from the germline V gene are SGHKS and YYEKEE (reference sequence). The CDR3 is 15 residues long. Trimming removed 4 bases at V and 2 bases at J, with 16 bases between. In nucleotides, the CDR3 is TGTGCCAGCAGCCCTACCTCAGAGAGCACCTACGAGCAGTACTTC. Amino acids: CASSPTSESTYEQYF.

This clone has more than one count but fewer than ten. The V gene is TRBV30, the J gene TRBJ2-3; TRBD1 might be the D (7 bases). Germline V gene sequence: CDR1 GTSNPN, CDR2 SVGIG (reference sequence). Trimming cost V 4 bases and J 0 bases, with 23 bases left between them. The CDR3 extends over 18 amino acids. In DNA, the CDR3 is TGTGCCTGGACCAAATTAGGACAGGAGGGCGCTAGCACAGATACGCAGTATTTT. Translating it yields CAWTKLGQEGASTDTQYF.

This clone qualifies as medium-sized. This chain links TRBV7-2 with TRBJ2-7; 8 nucleotides match TRBD2. Germline CDR1 is SGHTA and CDR2 is FQGNSA. The CDR3 spans 18 residues. V lost 2 bases to trimming and J lost 3 bases; unmatched junction nucleotides: 15. For the CDR3, the DNA is TGTGCCAGCAGCTTACTCTTCGATCCGACTAGCGCCATCTACGAGCAGTACTTC. It encodes CASSLLFDPTSAIYEQYF.